The clone carrying this TCR beta chain was counted a few times. This sample is drawn from a study of blood T cells in healthy people across ages. Study as a whole: Researchers report that template switching captured about one barcoded beta molecule per two T cells.

With V trimmed by 3 bases and J by 5 bases, 11 bases remained unmatched. Germline values: CDR1 LGHDT, CDR2 YNNKEL (reference sequence). The CDR3 sequence is 17 residues long. Next came a second PCR, run for about 7 to 12 cycles, which used a sample-barcoded 5' primer along with a J-beta primer mix. Every sample produced at least 2.5 million CDR3-containing paired-end reads. One entry per CDR3 protein, called by TCRdb with MiXCR from the 5' RACE reads. The repertoire holds under 950,000 distinct CDR3 sequences, with about a fifth as singletons. This chain links TRBV3-1 with TRBJ2-1; TRBD2 aligns across 9 bases. The receptor was derived from a man aged 70-80 years in good health. Sequenced sample: blood. Here the CDR3 reads CASSHYTLAGSDNEQFF. For the CDR3, the DNA is TGTGCCAGCAGCCATTATACTCTAGCGGGGTCCGACAATGAGCAGTTCTTC.